This T cell receptor (beta chain) originates from a study of identical twins. The CDR3 runs to 15 residues. Germline-derived CDR1 and CDR2 are KGHDR and SFDVKD. V lost 4 bases and J lost 3, with 12 bases in between. This clonotype was recorded at least ten times. A single record per CDR3 protein comes from TCRdb applying MiXCR to the 5' RACE reads. Here the sample spans around 690,000 distinct CDR3 sequences, 21% being singletons. These data also featured in a second study, about T cells expressing NK-cell markers.

This chain connects TRBV24-1 to TRBJ2-1; possible D gene TRBD2, 5 bases. The material sequenced was PBMCs. This TCR came from a woman aged 18-29 years in good health. This chain's CDR3 is CATSDRRGLYNEQFF. The CDR3 bases are TGTGCCACCAGTGACCGCCGCGGACTCTACAATGAGCAGTTCTTC.